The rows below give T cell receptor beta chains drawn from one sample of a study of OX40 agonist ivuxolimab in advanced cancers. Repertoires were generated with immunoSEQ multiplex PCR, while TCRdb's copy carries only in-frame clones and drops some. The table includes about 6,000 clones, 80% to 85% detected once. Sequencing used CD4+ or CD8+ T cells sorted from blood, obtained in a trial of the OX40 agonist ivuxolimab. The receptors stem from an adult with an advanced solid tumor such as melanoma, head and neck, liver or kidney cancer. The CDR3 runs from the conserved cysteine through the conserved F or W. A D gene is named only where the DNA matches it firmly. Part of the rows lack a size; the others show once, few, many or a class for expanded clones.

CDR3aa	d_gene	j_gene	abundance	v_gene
CASSHGGPGEQFF	-	TRBJ2-1	-	TRBV5-6
CSVEPRLAGVNEQFF	TRBD2	TRBJ2-1	-	TRBV29-1
CASSLDRGGMLAKNIQYF	-	TRBJ2-4	-	TRBV11-3
CASSPLAADCTDTQYF	-	TRBJ2-3	-	TRBV21-1
CATSRDVETQYF	-	TRBJ2-5	-	TRBV15
CASSVGGGNQPQHF	-	TRBJ1-5	-	TRBV9
CASSPIADSSYNEQFF	-	TRBJ2-1	once	TRBV28
CASSQVRAGTGNSPLHF	-	TRBJ1-6	once	TRBV4-1
CATETTTNEKLFF	-	TRBJ1-4	-	TRBV6-5
CASSPGNGYGYTF	-	TRBJ1-2	-	TRBV4-1
CASSSGGRRAEQYF	-	TRBJ2-7	-	TRBV27
CASSRGQGKNEQFF	TRBD1	TRBJ2-1	-	TRBV5-5
CASSEVGSYEQYF	-	TRBJ2-7	once	TRBV2
CASSLALGIEDQYF	-	TRBJ2-5	large	TRBV7-9
CSVGQGLRANEKLFF	-	TRBJ1-4	-	TRBV29-1
CASSLFPVETQYF	-	TRBJ2-5	-	TRBV7-9
CASRGVRGLYYEQYF	-	TRBJ2-7	few	TRBV27
CASSPTPNYEQYF	-	TRBJ2-7	medium-sized	TRBV11-2
CASSLTISYNEQFF	-	TRBJ2-1	-	TRBV25-1
CASSPSGEGNEKLFF	-	TRBJ1-4	-	TRBV14
CASSWTGGGNSPLHF	TRBD1	TRBJ1-6	-	TRBV27
CASSPSRRRPGDYGYTF	-	TRBJ1-2	-	TRBV7-9
CASSLGTGDNEQFF	-	TRBJ2-1	-	TRBV5-6
CASSYSRGSVGSPLHF	-	TRBJ1-6	few	TRBV6-5
CASRAEQAGGFQETQYF	TRBD1	TRBJ2-5	-	TRBV28
CAWSTTGYEQYF	TRBD1	TRBJ2-7	-	TRBV30